A selection of T cell receptor beta chains follows, all from one sample in a study of shared clonotypes between healthy human individuals. Clones were read by immunoSEQ multiplex PCR, and TCRdb kept only the in-frame ones, dropping some. This repertoire shows about 2.3 million clones, 85% to 95% found once; its top ten account for 0.35% to 0.5%. Sequencing was done on a sample of naive CD4+ T cells from PBMCs. The receptors were sampled from a young man in good health. Some clones in this sample may be carry-over from other donors' samples. Each CDR3 is given with its conserved first and last residue. D genes are given only for firm matches.

D,V,J,CDR3
TRBD1,TRBV28,TRBJ1-1,CASSLWNRGNTEAFF
TRBD2,TRBV5-1,TRBJ2-1,CASSSGTTTYNEQFF
TRBD1,TRBV9,TRBJ2-2,CASSGQGHGELFF
TRBD1,TRBV7-3,TRBJ1-4,CASSPTGTGGEKLFF
TRBD2,TRBV29-1,TRBJ2-4,CSVLSPGGIAKNIQYF
TRBD1,TRBV28,TRBJ1-2,CASSFSGQVAGYTF
TRBD2,TRBV4-2,TRBJ2-7,CASSQGTSGRWGHYEQYF
TRBD2,TRBV27,TRBJ2-7,CASRVLAGGGSYEQYF
.,TRBV6-6,TRBJ1-2,CASSTTESYGYTF
TRBD1,TRBV7-8,TRBJ1-2,CASSLGTGPFFPGYTF
.,TRBV7-2,TRBJ2-7,CASSLRFLGYEQYF
TRBD2,TRBV7-2,TRBJ2-1,CASSLGGRADEQFF
.,TRBV4-1,TRBJ1-2,CASSQDITAIYGYTF
.,TRBV2,TRBJ2-1,CASSGAAEQFF
TRBD2,TRBV27,TRBJ2-7,CASSLAGGRLRASEQYF
.,TRBV5-1,TRBJ2-7,CASSLEMDYYEQYF
.,TRBV5-4,TRBJ1-1,CASRFGRDTEAFF
.,TRBV6-5,TRBJ2-7,CASSYSQAFSYEQYF
.,TRBV7-2,TRBJ2-3,CASRSVGTRSVSDTQYF
TRBD2,TRBV9,TRBJ2-4,CASSVNSGRYPGKNIQYF
TRBD1,TRBV9,TRBJ1-2,CASSGQTGRLFVYTF
.,TRBV28,TRBJ1-6,CASSFLTGTYSPLHF
.,TRBV7-2,TRBJ2-3,CASSLYQTGSTDTQYF
TRBD2,TRBV11-2,TRBJ2-1,CASSQRGLAGAHYNEQFF
.,TRBV28,TRBJ1-2,CASSFNPGAVNYGYTF
TRBD1,TRBV7-2,TRBJ2-6,CASSRYNRGSKPNVLTF
TRBD1,TRBV7-2,TRBJ2-5,CASSLLGQGAETQYF
.,TRBV5-1,TRBJ2-7,CASSLLLGPTVSEQYF
TRBD1,TRBV6-6,TRBJ2-2,CASSLQGADTGELFF
.,TRBV7-6,TRBJ2-7,CASSSRGYSYEQYF
.,TRBV7-2,TRBJ1-2,CASSLVAGGTNYGYTF
.,TRBV2,TRBJ2-1,CASSEVVSYNEQFF
.,TRBV29-1,TRBJ2-2,CSGAFTRNRPGELFF
TRBD1,TRBV5-1,TRBJ2-7,CASSGDRGQSYEQYF
.,TRBV4-1,TRBJ1-3,CASSQVGGDSGNTIYF
TRBD1,TRBV7-2,TRBJ2-5,CASSHLPGQGSETQYF
.,TRBV5-1,TRBJ1-4,CASSLVPQGLGEKLFF
.,TRBV5-4,TRBJ2-7,CASSNNRGGNEQYF
TRBD1,TRBV28,TRBJ1-2,CASSQDRVWGKDYGYTF
.,TRBV5-1,TRBJ2-5,CASTTSGTEETQYF
TRBD1,TRBV7-9,TRBJ1-4,CASIPPGQGYNEKLFF
.,TRBV14,TRBJ2-6,CATRDSGANVLTF
.,TRBV28,TRBJ1-5,CASSPTYREGNQPQHF
TRBD1,TRBV5-1,TRBJ2-1,CASGQGSYNEQFF
TRBD1,TRBV18,TRBJ2-3,CASLKGQGTTDTQYF
TRBD1,TRBV18,TRBJ2-6,CASSPGQGSGANVLTF
TRBD1,TRBV7-8,TRBJ1-1,CASTSEKMTGRPEAFF
.,TRBV5-1,TRBJ1-4,CASSPGAGAQGEKLFF
TRBD1,TRBV5-1,TRBJ2-7,CASSLRGPGQATSLYF
.,TRBV9,TRBJ2-2,CASSVRGDGNTGELFF
TRBD2,TRBV6-5,TRBJ2-7,CASSLGLAGGSVYF
.,TRBV7-8,TRBJ2-3,CASSRTEDTQYF
.,TRBV28,TRBJ2-6,CASRYRSGANVLTF
.,TRBV19,TRBJ1-5,CASSIPGRTNQPQHF
.,TRBV5-1,TRBJ1-4,CASSPTGSPNEKLFF
TRBD2,TRBV7-9,TRBJ2-7,CASSLDPGLAGTYEQYF
TRBD1,TRBV5-1,TRBJ1-4,CASSLRDSDATNEKLFF
.,TRBV6-6,TRBJ1-5,CASTRGGIQPQHF
.,TRBV5-4,TRBJ2-3,CASSDPRVSGGIPDTQYF